This passage covers 8 T cell receptor beta chains from one sample sequenced in a study of blood T cell repertoires in COVID-19. The protocol was immunoSEQ multiplex PCR, while the TCRdb copy is restricted to in-frame clones and leaves out a portion. The sample holds roughly 250,000 clones; roughly 84% are singletons and the top ten take approximately 2.1%. The specimen sequenced was peripheral blood. These TCRs come from a woman between 35 and 50 years old who had recovered from COVID-19.

The chain carries TRBV13 and TRBJ2-7; 10 positions agree with TRBD1. V trimming: 0 bases; J trimming: 3 bases; junction bases outside the gene matches: 2. Germline V gene data show CDR1 as PRHDT and CDR2 as FYEKMQ (reference sequence). The CDR3 covers 15 residues. The CDR3 here is CASSLGWDRGYEQYF. The CDR3 DNA follows: TGTGCCAGCAGCTTAGGCTGGGACAGGGGCTACGAGCAGTACTTC.

This chain connects TRBV27 to TRBJ1-4; 8 positions match TRBD1. Germline CDR1 reads MNHEY; CDR2 reads SMNVEV (reference sequence). V lost 3 bases to trimming and J lost 8 bases; unmatched junction nucleotides: 5. The CDR3 has 14 amino acids. The CDR3 coding sequence is TGTGCCAGCAGTTTTGGGGGACAGGTCGAAAAACTGTTTTTT. Protein product: CASSFGGQVEKLFF.

The V gene is TRBV9, the J gene TRBJ2-5, with TRBD1 matching over 10 bases. In germline, CDR1 is SGDLS, CDR2 YYNGEE. The ends lost 4 bases at V and 4 bases at J; junction bases unmatched: 10. The CDR3 is 16 residues long. This CDR3 is CASSSGQGGVRETQYF. The CDR3, as DNA: TGTGCCAGCAGCTCCGGACAGGGGGGAGTTCGAGAGACCCAGTACTTC.

The chain links TRBV7-8 to TRBJ2-7; D is unresolved. CDR1 is SGHVS and CDR2 is FQNEAQ in the germline V gene. Trimming took off 2 bases at V and 1 base at J, with 12 bases between the two ends. The CDR3 is 15 residues long. In DNA form, the CDR3 reads TGTGCCAGCAGCTTATTGAGAGAGCGATCCTACGAGCAGTACTTC. Translated: CASSLLRERSYEQYF.

The chain couples TRBV6-5 to TRBJ1-4, with TRBD1 as a possible D gene (5 bases). The CDR3 totals 12 residues. Trimming pared 11 bases from V and 7 bases from J, leaving 14 bases between. CDR1 is MNHEY and CDR2 is SVGAGI in the germline V gene. The CDR3 DNA is TGTGCCGTCAGGGTAGGTCGTGAAAAACTGTTTTTT. Translation: CAVRVGREKLFF.

V is TRBV19 and J is TRBJ1-4; TRBD1 matches at 7 bases. Germline loops: CDR1 LNHDA, CDR2 SQIVND (reference sequence). V lost 3 bases to trimming and J lost 7 bases; unmatched junction nucleotides: 8. This CDR3 spans 15 amino acids. The CDR3 DNA is TGTGCCAGTAGTATCGCGACAGGGCGGAGTGAAAAACTGTTTTTT. This encodes CASSIATGRSEKLFF.

The genes are TRBV11-2 and TRBJ2-1; D not certain. V lost 4 bases and J 9 bases, leaving 10 bases between the germline ends. The V gene's germline CDR1 is SGHAT and CDR2 FQNNGV. This CDR3 contains 12 residues. The CDR3, as DNA: TGTGCCAGCAGCTCCCCTAACAGTGAGCAGTTCTTC. Its protein is CASSSPNSEQFF.

The genes are TRBV5-1 and TRBJ1-5, with 8 nucleotides matching TRBD1. This CDR3 spans 15 amino acids. Germline CDR1 reads SGHRS; CDR2 reads YFSETQ. V was clipped by 5 bases and J by 2 bases; unmatched bases: 6. The CDR3: CASRLTTGGNQPQHF. The CDR3 DNA follows: TGCGCCAGCAGACTTACGACAGGGGGCAATCAGCCCCAGCATTTT.